One sample yielded the 32 T cell receptor beta chains listed below, sequenced in a study of cytomegalovirus exposure and HLA in healthy donors. Use of 60 Vbeta and 13 Jbeta primers characterized the PCR. Sequenced by immunoSEQ multiplex PCR; TCRdb stores in-frame clones only, minus some. The top ten clones hold 0.75% to 0.8% of a sample with 150,000 to 200,000 clones, 75% to 85% of them seen once. The sequenced sample was PBMCs. These receptors came from a female donor in good health and CMV-seronegative.

The chain carries TRBV25-1 and TRBJ2-3, with D tentatively TRBD2 (5 bases). The CDR3 runs 14 residues. The V end lost 6 bases, the J end lost 6 bases, and 16 bases lay between the germline ends. In germline, CDR1 is MGHDK, CDR2 SYGVNS. The CDR3 DNA reads TGTGCCAGCAGCCGACCCGGACGGAGGGATACGCAGTATTTT. Translating it yields CASSRPGRRDTQYF.

V usage is TRBV19 and J usage is TRBJ1-1, with D possibly being TRBD1 (5 bases). The V and J ends lost 4 bases and 6 bases respectively, with 9 bases between them. Per germline, CDR1 LNHDA and CDR2 SQIVND (reference sequence). The CDR3 extends over 12 amino acids. The chain's CDR3 is CASSTGVAEAFF. The CDR3 bases are TGTGCCAGTAGTACGGGGGTGGCTGAAGCTTTCTTT. Together with reference TRBV19 and TRBJ1-1, the CDR3 gives the full variable domain: DGGITQSPKYLFRKEGQNVTLSCEQNLNHDAMYWYRQDPGQGLRLIYYSQIVNDFQKGDIAEGYSVSREKKESFPLTVTSAQKNPTAFYLCASSTGVAEAFFGQGTRLTVV.

The sample holds a few counts of this clone. The rearrangement links TRBV7-2 to TRBJ1-6, with D perhaps TRBD1 (6 bases). CDR1 is SGHTA and CDR2 is FQGNSA in the germline V gene. Trimming removed 4 bases at V and 9 bases at J, with 16 bases between. The CDR3 has 15 residues. CDR3 DNA sequence: TGTGCCAGCAGCTCATCAGGGGTTCGGGGTTCACCCCTCCACTTT. It is translated as CASSSSGVRGSPLHF.

J is TRBJ2-3 and V is TRBV11-2; TRBD2 is a possible D gene (6 bases). The germline V gene has CDR1 SGHAT and CDR2 FQNNGV. V was pared by 0 bases and J by 3 bases, with 13 bases between. The CDR3 has 16 amino acids. As DNA, the CDR3 is TGTGCCAGCAGCTTAGACCCGGGAGCGGATACAGATACGCAGTATTTT. It translates to CASSLDPGADTDTQYF. Using reference TRBV11-2 and TRBJ2-3 for the parts outside the CDR3, the full variable domain is EAGVAQSPRYKIIEKRQSVAFWCNPISGHATLYWYQQILGQGPKLLIQFQNNGVVDDSQLPKDRFSAERLKGVDSTLKIQPAKLEDSAVYLCASSLDPGADTDTQYFGPGTRLTVL.

This clone was observed a handful of times. The chain combines TRBV7-2 with TRBJ1-5; possible D gene TRBD1, 6 bases. V shed 1 base and J shed 4 bases, with 8 bases lying between them. The CDR3 has 14 amino acids. Germline V gene data show CDR1 as SGHTA and CDR2 as FQGNSA. The CDR3 is CASSLEGQNQPQHF. The CDR3 bases are TGTGCCAGCAGCTTAGAGGGACAAAATCAGCCCCAGCATTTT.

The chain has TRBV4-1 and TRBJ1-5; possible D gene TRBD1, 5 bases. Germline assignment: CDR1 MGHRA and CDR2 YSYEKL. The CDR3 length is 14 residues. V lost 1 base to trimming and J lost 3 bases, with 7 bases between them. The DNA of the CDR3 is TGCGCCAGCAGCCAAGGACAGAACAATCAGCCCCAGCATTTT. It translates to CASSQGQNNQPQHF.

The V gene is TRBV6-1, the J gene TRBJ1-3; TRBD1 is a possible D gene (6 bases). The V end lost 6 bases, the J end lost 4 bases, and 16 bases lay between the germline ends. Germline-derived CDR1 and CDR2 are MNHNS and SASEGT. The CDR3 length is 15 residues. The CDR3 here is CASRERGGSGNTIYF. CDR3 DNA: TGTGCCAGCAGGGAAAGAGGGGGATCCGGAAACACCATATATTTT.

This clone came up once. The chain combines TRBV18 with TRBJ1-2, with unresolved D. The CDR3 has 14 residues. Germline loops: CDR1 KGHSH, CDR2 LQKENI. The V gene lost 5 bases and the J gene lost 3 bases, with 13 bases spanning the gap. CDR3 region: CASSTTTAYYGYTF. CDR3 DNA sequence: TGTGCCAGCTCAACCACAACAGCTTACTATGGCTACACCTTC. Complete variable domain (other parts from reference TRBV18 and TRBJ1-2): NAGVMQNPRHLVRRRGQEARLRCSPMKGHSHVYWYRQLPEEGLKFMVYLQKENIIDESGMPKERFSAEFPKEGPSILRIQQVVRGDSAAYFCASSTTTAYYGYTFGSGTRLTVV.

The chain has TRBV28 and TRBJ1-2, with 12 bases aligning to TRBD1. The length of the CDR3 is 17 residues. In germline, CDR1 is MDHEN, CDR2 SYDVKM. V was pared by 6 bases and J by 6 bases, with 14 bases of the junction left unmatched. CDR3 sequence reads: CASRSGTGGEFSNGYTF. CDR3 nucleotide sequence: TGTGCCAGCAGGTCCGGGACAGGGGGCGAATTTTCAAATGGCTACACCTTC.

This chain uses TRBV7-9 with TRBJ2-1; TRBD1 matches 8 bases. CDR1 and CDR2 from the germline V gene are SEHNR and FQNEAQ (reference sequence). With V trimmed by 7 bases and J by 6 bases, 5 bases remained unmatched. CDR3 length: 13 residues. This CDR3 reads CASIQTGGNEQFF. The CDR3 coding sequence is TGTGCCAGCATCCAAACAGGGGGCAATGAGCAGTTCTTC.

The chain has TRBV9 and TRBJ1-5, with a weak D call TRBD1 (6 bases). The CDR3 sequence is 14 residues long. The germline V gene has CDR1 SGDLS and CDR2 YYNGEE. The germline V and J ends were trimmed by 7 bases and 7 bases, with 18 bases remaining between them. CDR3 nucleotide sequence: TGTGCCAGCGGCCCAGGGAGGGGGGACCAGCCCCAGCATTTT. Translated, it gives CASGPGRGDQPQHF.

V gene TRBV5-8 combines with J gene TRBJ1-4; 7 nucleotides align to TRBD1. Per germline, CDR1 SGHTS and CDR2 YDEGEE. The trim removed 3 bases at V and 1 base at J, leaving 9 bases unmatched. CDR3 length equals 17 residues. CDR3: CASSSSVDRRTNEKLFF. As DNA, the CDR3 is TGTGCCAGCAGCTCCTCTGTGGACAGGCGAACTAATGAAAAACTGTTTTTT.

This chain joins TRBV7-9 and TRBJ2-5; D may be TRBD1 (5 bases). Germline CDR1 SEHNR, CDR2 FQNEAQ (reference sequence). The V end was cut by 5 bases, the J end by 2 bases, with 15 bases between. The CDR3 is 15 residues long. For the CDR3, the DNA is TGTGCCAGCAGCATGATGCGACAGACGCAAGAGACCCAGTACTTC. Its translation is CASSMMRQTQETQYF.

The V and J genes are TRBV29-1 and TRBJ2-3; TRBD1 agrees at 7 bases. This CDR3 region has 13 residues. The germline CDR1 and CDR2 sequences are SQVTM and ANQGSEA. V lost 4 bases, J lost 4 bases, and 5 bases stayed unmatched. Written as DNA, the CDR3 is TGCAGCGTTGCCTTTGGGACAGCAGATACGCAGTATTTT. Amino acid sequence: CSVAFGTADTQYF.

This chain connects TRBV28 to TRBJ2-7, with 9 bases fitting TRBD2. Germline CDR1 and CDR2: MDHEN and SYDVKM. The CDR3 spans 14 residues. Unmatched junction bases numbered 5, after V lost 8 bases and J lost 0 bases. CDR3 nucleotides: TGTGCCAGCCTGGCGGGAGGGCTCTCCTACGAGCAGTACTTC. This codes for CASLAGGLSYEQYF.

V is TRBV6-5 and J is TRBJ2-1; 7 positions match TRBD1. This CDR3 has 13 amino acids. Losses at the gene ends were 5 bases for V and 7 bases for J; bases not matched to a gene: 5. CDR1 and CDR2 (germline): MNHEY, SVGAGI. This chain's CDR3 is CASSRGGWNEQFF. CDR3 DNA sequence: TGTGCCAGCAGTAGAGGGGGCTGGAATGAGCAGTTCTTC.

The chain links TRBV7-3 to TRBJ1-6, with a weak D call TRBD1 (6 bases). The ends were cut back, 5 bases at V and 12 bases at J, with 14 bases in the middle. The V gene's germline CDR1 is SGHTA and CDR2 FQGTGA. This CDR3 is built from 13 residues. CDR3 loop: CASSPSGGRPLHF. CDR3 coding DNA: TGTGCCAGCAGCCCGTCGGGGGGCAGACCCCTCCACTTT.

The sample holds a few counts of this clone. The genes are TRBV7-9 and TRBJ2-3; 9 positions agree with TRBD1. The CDR3 spans 16 residues. CDR1 SEHNR and CDR2 FQNEAQ come from the germline V gene (reference sequence). V trimming: 3 bases; J trimming: 4 bases; junction bases outside the gene matches: 8. CDR3 region: CASSFPQGANSDTQYF. CDR3 nucleotide sequence: TGTGCCAGCAGCTTTCCACAGGGGGCGAATTCAGATACGCAGTATTTT.

The chain couples TRBV11-2 to TRBJ2-2; 7 bases are a match to TRBD1. The CDR3 spans 14 residues. With 2 bases clipped from V and 8 bases from J, the junction kept 5 bases outside the gene matches. Per the germline V gene, CDR1 is SGHAT and CDR2 is FQNNGV. The CDR3 nucleotides are TGTGCCAGCAGCTTAAGAGGGGGCGGGGGGGAGCTGTTTTTT. This gives the protein CASSLRGGGGELFF.

The J gene is TRBJ1-1, the V gene TRBV2; D is unresolved. V gave up 7 bases and J gave up 1 base, with 4 bases separating them. CDR1 SNHLY and CDR2 FYNNEI come from the germline V gene. This CDR3 has 11 amino acids. The CDR3 bases are TGTGCCAGCACAGAGAACACTGAAGCTTTCTTT. It specifies CASTENTEAFF.

Notes on this clone: Other DNA sequences from this sample encode an identical CDR3 as well. The chain joins TRBV7-2 to TRBJ2-7; 9 positions agree with TRBD2. The junction had 6 bases not matched to a gene; V was cut back by 5 bases and J by 1 base. Per the germline V gene, CDR1 is SGHTA and CDR2 is FQGNSA. The CDR3 sequence is 15 residues long. In nucleotides, the CDR3 is TGTGCCAGCAGCCTCGTTGCGGGAGGGTCCTACGAGCAGTACTTC. It encodes CASSLVAGGSYEQYF.

The gene calls are TRBV5-4 and TRBJ1-1; the D is unclear. This CDR3 spans 15 amino acids. Trimming cost V 4 bases and J 10 bases, with 23 bases left between them. Germline CDR1 SGHNT, CDR2 YYREEE (reference sequence). The CDR3 DNA reads as TGTGCCAGCAGCGCCGGCGGAGAGGGTAATTTGCTAGCTTTCTTT. Its translation: CASSAGGEGNLLAFF.

The table lists this clone with a few counts. The chain couples TRBV5-1 to TRBJ2-1; tentative D call: TRBD2 (5 bases). Looked up from germline, CDR1 is SGHRS and CDR2 is YFSETQ. The CDR3 contains 12 residues. V lost 4 bases, J lost 15 bases, and 17 bases lay in between. The CDR3 loop reads CASSPDGLLPFF. CDR3 nucleotides: TGCGCCAGCAGCCCGGATGGACTCCTCCCGTTCTTC.

The chain employs TRBV10-3 and TRBJ2-7, with D possibly TRBD1 on 5 matching bases. Trimming took off 6 bases at V and 6 bases at J, with 12 bases between the two ends. This CDR3 has 12 amino acids. Germline values: CDR1 ENHRY, CDR2 SYGVKD. The CDR3 region is CAIRGLSFEQYF. CDR3 DNA: TGTGCCATCAGGGGGCTATCTTTCGAGCAGTACTTC.

Only a few counts were recorded for this clone. The V and J genes are TRBV7-2 and TRBJ2-7, with 10 bases that match TRBD1. The junction had 12 bases not matched to a gene; V was cut back by 7 bases and J by 6 bases. This CDR3 has 15 residues. CDR1 and CDR2 from the germline V gene are SGHTA and FQGNSA. CDR3 protein: CASTFLGQGSREQYF. The CDR3 coding sequence is TGTGCCAGCACCTTCTTGGGACAGGGGTCTCGCGAGCAGTACTTC.

CDR3 coding DNA: TGCGCCAGCAGCTTGTTGGGAGACTATGGCTACACCTTC. This translates into CASSLLGDYGYTF. This rearrangement joins TRBV5-1 to TRBJ1-2; unclear D gene. V shed 1 base and J shed 3 bases, with 7 bases lying between them. The CDR3 length is 13 residues. Per the germline V gene, CDR1 is SGHRS and CDR2 is YFSETQ.

A few counts support this clone. CDR3 sequence reads: CASSQAVAGVFTGELFF. CDR3 bases: TGCGCCAGCAGCCAAGCTGTCGCGGGAGTGTTCACCGGGGAGCTGTTTTTT. This chain uses TRBV4-1 with TRBJ2-2, with 7 bases identical to TRBD2. Per the germline V gene, CDR1 is MGHRA and CDR2 is YSYEKL. The length of the CDR3 is 17 residues. V gave up 1 base and J gave up 4 bases; unmatched junction bases: 9.

The chain has TRBV5-1 and TRBJ2-7, with 8 bases that match TRBD1. The germline gives CDR1 SGHRS, CDR2 YFSETQ. Trimming took 4 bases from V and 11 from J; bases not matched to a gene: 20. The CDR3 runs 16 residues. The CDR3 here is CASSPNVRDRPQREYF. The CDR3 bases are TGCGCCAGCAGCCCGAACGTCCGGGACAGGCCCCAACGCGAGTACTTC.

The chain links TRBV7-3 to TRBJ2-7; perhaps TRBD1 as D (6 bases). V was pared by 10 bases and J by 0 bases, with 13 bases between. Germline values: CDR1 SGHTA, CDR2 FQGTGA. CDR3 length: 13 amino acids. This chain's CDR3 is CATCGGISYEQYF. CDR3 bases: TGTGCCACGTGTGGGGGCATCTCCTACGAGCAGTACTTC.

The chain joins TRBV7-3 to TRBJ2-3; 12 bases are a match to TRBD2. Germline trimming cut 5 bases from V and 4 bases from J; bases unmatched to any gene: 4. Germline assignment: CDR1 SGHTA and CDR2 FQGTGA. This CDR3 is built from 15 residues. The CDR3 DNA follows: TGTGCCAGCAGCCCTAGCGGGGGGGCCTCAGATACGCAGTATTTT. It is translated as CASSPSGGASDTQYF.

V is TRBV9 and J is TRBJ2-3, with 9 bases matching TRBD2. The V gene end was trimmed by 0 bases and the J gene end by 2 bases; junction bases not matched to a gene: 4. Germline CDR1 reads SGDLS; CDR2 reads YYNGEE. The CDR3 totals 16 residues. The CDR3 bases are TGTGCCAGCAGCGTAGGAGTAGCGGGGGTCACAGATACGCAGTATTTT. Encoded protein: CASSVGVAGVTDTQYF.

A few counts support this clone. The chain uses TRBV7-2 and TRBJ2-5; no clear D gene. The CDR3 covers 13 residues. Trimming removed 2 bases from V and 2 bases from J, with 6 bases in between. Germline lookup yields CDR1 SGHTA and CDR2 FQGNSA. The CDR3 sequence: CASSLFYQETQYF. CDR3 bases: TGTGCCAGCAGCTTATTTTATCAAGAGACCCAGTACTTC.